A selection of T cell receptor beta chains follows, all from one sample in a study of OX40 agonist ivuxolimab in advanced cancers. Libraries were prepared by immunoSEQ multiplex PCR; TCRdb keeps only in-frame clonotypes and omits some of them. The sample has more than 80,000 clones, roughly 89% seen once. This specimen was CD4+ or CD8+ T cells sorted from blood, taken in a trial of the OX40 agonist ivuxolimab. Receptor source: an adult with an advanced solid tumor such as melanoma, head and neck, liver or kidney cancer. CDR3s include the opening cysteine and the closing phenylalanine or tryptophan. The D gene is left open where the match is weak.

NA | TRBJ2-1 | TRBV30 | CAWSPNPDNEQFF
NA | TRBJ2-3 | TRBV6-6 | CASSHGLADTDTQYF
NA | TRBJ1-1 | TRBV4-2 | CASSPNSRQANTEAFF
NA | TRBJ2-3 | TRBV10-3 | CAISEYAPDTDTQYF
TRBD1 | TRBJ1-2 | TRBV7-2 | CASSLGGQASRGGYTF
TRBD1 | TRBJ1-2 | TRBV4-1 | CASSQGWTGANYGYTF
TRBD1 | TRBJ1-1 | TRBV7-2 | CASSLVTGSTEAFF
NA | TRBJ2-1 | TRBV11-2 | CASSLILGGSSYNEQFF
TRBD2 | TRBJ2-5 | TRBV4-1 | CASSQFGTSGSKETQYF
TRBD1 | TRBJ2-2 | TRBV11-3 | CASSSGTARTGELFF
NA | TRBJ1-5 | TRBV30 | CAWSRTLNQPQHF
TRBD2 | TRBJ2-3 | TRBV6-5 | CASSYRGGFTDTQYF
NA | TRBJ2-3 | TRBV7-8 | CASSLRADDTQYF
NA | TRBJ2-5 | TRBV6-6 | CASSTPTETQYF
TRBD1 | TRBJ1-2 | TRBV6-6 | CASSYTFGTGYGYTF
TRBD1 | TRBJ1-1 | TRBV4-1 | CASSQAGDRGRRTEAFF
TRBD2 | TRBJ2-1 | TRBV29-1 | CSVHLRLAGTSSYNEQFF
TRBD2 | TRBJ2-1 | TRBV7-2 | CASSLEGGIGTRGFF
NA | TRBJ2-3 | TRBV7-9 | CASSLETDTQYF
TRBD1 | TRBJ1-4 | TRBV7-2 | CASSSRQGPNEKLFF
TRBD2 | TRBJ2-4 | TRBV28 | CASSLPAGWAGAKNIQYF
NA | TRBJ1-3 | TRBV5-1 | CASSLVGAYSGNTIYF
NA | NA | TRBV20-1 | CSAEGPYEQYF
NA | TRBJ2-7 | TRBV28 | CASHLSRDGTYEQYF
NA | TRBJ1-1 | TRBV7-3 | CASSRVTVGTEAFF
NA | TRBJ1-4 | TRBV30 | CAWRETLIGEKLFF
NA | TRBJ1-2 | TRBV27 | CASSLWGRRDYGYTF
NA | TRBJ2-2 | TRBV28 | CASTSPGRSSSTGELFF
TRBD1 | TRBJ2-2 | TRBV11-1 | CASSPGTVNTGELFF
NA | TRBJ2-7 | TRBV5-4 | CASSPVGVGEQYF
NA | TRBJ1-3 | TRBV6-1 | CASMTLGLAIYF
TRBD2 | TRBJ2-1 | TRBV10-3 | CAISQTSVNNEQFF
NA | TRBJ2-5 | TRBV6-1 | CASSEVGKRETQYF
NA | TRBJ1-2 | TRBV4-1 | CASSQDPRINYGYTF
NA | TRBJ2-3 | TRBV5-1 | CASSRRDFPGKDTQYF
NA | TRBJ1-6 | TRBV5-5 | CASSLISRVNSPLHF
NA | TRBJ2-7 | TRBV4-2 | CASSQEIKQPIYEQYF
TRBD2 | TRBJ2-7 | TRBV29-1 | CSVEELAGSEQYF
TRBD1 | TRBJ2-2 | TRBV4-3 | CASSQNPPLSVRQGGNTGELFF
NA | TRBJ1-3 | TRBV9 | CASSVGQVAGNTIYF
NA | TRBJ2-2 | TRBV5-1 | CASSLDRTTGELFF
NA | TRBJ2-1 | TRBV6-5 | CASSYVDGPFHNEQFF
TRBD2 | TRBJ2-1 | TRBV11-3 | CASSSGLAGPGEQFF
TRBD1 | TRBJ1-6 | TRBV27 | CASSLSGQGFSPLHF
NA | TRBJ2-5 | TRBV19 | CASSIGGEETQYF
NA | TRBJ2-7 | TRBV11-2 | CASSPGFPAYEQYF
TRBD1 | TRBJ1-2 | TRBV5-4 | CASSLGGQGLNYGYTF
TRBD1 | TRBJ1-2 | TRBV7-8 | CASSPRDSTYGYTF
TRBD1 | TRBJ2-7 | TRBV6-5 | CASRPGQIYEQYF
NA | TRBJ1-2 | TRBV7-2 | CASSSQQGNYGYTF
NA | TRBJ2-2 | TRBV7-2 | CASSPHRAYTGELFF